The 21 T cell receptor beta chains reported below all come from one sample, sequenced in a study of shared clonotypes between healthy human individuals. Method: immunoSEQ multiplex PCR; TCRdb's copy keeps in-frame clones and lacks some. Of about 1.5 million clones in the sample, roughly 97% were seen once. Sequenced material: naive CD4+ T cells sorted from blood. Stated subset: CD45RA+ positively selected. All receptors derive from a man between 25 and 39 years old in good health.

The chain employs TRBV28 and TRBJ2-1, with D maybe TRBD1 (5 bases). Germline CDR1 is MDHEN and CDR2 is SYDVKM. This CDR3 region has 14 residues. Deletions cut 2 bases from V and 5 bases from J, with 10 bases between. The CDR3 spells CASSLSDRNNEQFF. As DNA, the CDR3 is TGTGCCAGCAGTTTAAGCGACAGAAACAATGAGCAGTTCTTC.

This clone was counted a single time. The chain's CDR3 is CASIFSGRAYNEQFF. The CDR3 DNA reads TGTGCCAGCATCTTTAGCGGGAGGGCCTACAATGAGCAGTTCTTC. The chain joins TRBV2 to TRBJ2-1, with 11 positions matching TRBD2. V gave up 7 bases and J gave up 2 bases; unmatched junction bases: 4. From germline, CDR1 is SNHLY and CDR2 FYNNEI. CDR3 length: 15 amino acids.

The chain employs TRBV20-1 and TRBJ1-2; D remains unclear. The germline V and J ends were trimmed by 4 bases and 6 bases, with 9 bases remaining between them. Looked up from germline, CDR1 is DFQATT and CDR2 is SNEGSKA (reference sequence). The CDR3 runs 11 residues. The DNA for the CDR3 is TGCAGTGCTATCATTAGGGATGGCTACACCTTC. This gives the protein CSAIIRDGYTF.

CDR3 region: CASSFLAGTGDHEQYF. The CDR3 coding sequence is TGTGCCAGCAGCTTTTTAGCCGGGACAGGGGACCACGAGCAGTACTTC. This chain links TRBV5-8 with TRBJ2-7, with 10 bases matching TRBD1. Germline CDR1 is SGHTS and CDR2 is YDEGEE. J was trimmed by 5 bases and V by 2 bases; bases with no gene match: 10. CDR3 length: 16 amino acids.

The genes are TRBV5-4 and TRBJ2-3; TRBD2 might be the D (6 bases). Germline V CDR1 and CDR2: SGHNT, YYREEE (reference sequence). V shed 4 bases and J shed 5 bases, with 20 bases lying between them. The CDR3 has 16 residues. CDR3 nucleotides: TGTGCCAGCAGCCGCGGGTTTTCGGGAGTGGGAGATACGCAGTATTTT. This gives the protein CASSRGFSGVGDTQYF.

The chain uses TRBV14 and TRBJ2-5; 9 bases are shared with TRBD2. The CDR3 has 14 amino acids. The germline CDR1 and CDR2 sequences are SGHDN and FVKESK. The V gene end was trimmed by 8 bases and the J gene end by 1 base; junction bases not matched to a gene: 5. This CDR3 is CASSLAGFQETQYF. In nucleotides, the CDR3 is TGTGCCAGCTCGCTAGCGGGGTTCCAAGAGACCCAGTACTTC.

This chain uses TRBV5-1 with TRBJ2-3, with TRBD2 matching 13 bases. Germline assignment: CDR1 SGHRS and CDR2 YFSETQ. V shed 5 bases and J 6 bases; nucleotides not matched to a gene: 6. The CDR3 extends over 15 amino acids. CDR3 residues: CASSTGTSGVDTQYF. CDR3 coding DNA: TGCGCCAGCAGTACCGGGACTAGCGGGGTGGATACGCAGTATTTT. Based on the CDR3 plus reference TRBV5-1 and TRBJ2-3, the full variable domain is KAGVTQTPRYLIKTRGQQVTLSCSPISGHRSVSWYQQTPGQGLQFLFEYFSETQRNKGNFPGRFSGRQFSNSRSEMNVSTLELGDSALYLCASSTGTSGVDTQYFGPGTRLTVL.

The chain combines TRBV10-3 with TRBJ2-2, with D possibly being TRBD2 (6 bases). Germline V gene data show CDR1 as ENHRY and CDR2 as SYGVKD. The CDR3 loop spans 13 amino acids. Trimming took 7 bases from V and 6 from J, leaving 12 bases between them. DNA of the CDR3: TGTGCCATCACTCCGACTAGGCCCGGGGAGCTGTTTTTT. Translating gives CAITPTRPGELFF.

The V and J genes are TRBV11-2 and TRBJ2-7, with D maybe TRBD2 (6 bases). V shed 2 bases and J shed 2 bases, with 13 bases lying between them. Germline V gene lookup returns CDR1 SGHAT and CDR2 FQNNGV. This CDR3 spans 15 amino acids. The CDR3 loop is CASSLWSREAYEQYF. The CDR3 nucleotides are TGTGCCAGCAGCTTATGGTCCAGGGAGGCCTACGAGCAGTACTTC.

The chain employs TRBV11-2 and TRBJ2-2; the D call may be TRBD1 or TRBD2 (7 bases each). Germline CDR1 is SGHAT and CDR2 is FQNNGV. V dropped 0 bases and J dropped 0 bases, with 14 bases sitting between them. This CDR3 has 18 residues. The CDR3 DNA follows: TGTGCCAGCAGCTTAGATCTAAGCGGGACAGCGAACACCGGGGAGCTGTTTTTT. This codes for CASSLDLSGTANTGELFF.

The DNA of the CDR3 is TGCGCCAGCAGCTTGGCCCTAGCGGGAGTCGGGGAGCTGTTTTTT. It yields the protein CASSLALAGVGELFF. The chain combines TRBV5-1 with TRBJ2-2; 10 bases match TRBD2. Germline lookup yields CDR1 SGHRS and CDR2 YFSETQ. After removal of 0 bases from V and 7 bases from J, the junction contained 3 bases not matched to a gene. This CDR3 contains 15 residues.

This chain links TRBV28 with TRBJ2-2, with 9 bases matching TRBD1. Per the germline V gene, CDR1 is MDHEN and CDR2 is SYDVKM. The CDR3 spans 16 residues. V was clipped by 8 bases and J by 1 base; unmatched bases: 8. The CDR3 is CASLLMDRGNTGELFF. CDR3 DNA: TGTGCCAGCCTCTTGATGGACAGGGGGAACACCGGGGAGCTGTTTTTT.

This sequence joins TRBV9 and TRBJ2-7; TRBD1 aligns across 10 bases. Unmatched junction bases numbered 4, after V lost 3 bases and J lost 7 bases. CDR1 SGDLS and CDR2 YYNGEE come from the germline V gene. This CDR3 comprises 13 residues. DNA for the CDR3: TGTGCCAGCAGCGCGACAGGGGGCCGGGAGCAGTACTTC. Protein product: CASSATGGREQYF.

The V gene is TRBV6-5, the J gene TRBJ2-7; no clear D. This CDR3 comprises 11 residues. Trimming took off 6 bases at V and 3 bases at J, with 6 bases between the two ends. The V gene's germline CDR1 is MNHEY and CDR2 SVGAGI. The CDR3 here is CASREVYEQYF. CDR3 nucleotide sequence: TGTGCCAGCAGGGAAGTCTACGAGCAGTACTTC.

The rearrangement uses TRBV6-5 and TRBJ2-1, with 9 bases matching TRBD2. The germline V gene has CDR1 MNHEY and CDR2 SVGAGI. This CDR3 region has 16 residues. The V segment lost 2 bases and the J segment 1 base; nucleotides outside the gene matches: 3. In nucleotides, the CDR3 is TGTGCCAGCAGTTACATTAGCGGGAGTTCCTACAATGAGCAGTTCTTC. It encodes CASSYISGSSYNEQFF.

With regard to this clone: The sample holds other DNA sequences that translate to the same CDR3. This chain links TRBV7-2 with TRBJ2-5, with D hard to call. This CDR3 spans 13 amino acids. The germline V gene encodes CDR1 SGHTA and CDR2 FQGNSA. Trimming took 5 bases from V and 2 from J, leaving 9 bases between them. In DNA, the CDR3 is TGTGCCAGCAGCCTCGACTGGCAAGAGACCCAGTACTTC. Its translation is CASSLDWQETQYF.

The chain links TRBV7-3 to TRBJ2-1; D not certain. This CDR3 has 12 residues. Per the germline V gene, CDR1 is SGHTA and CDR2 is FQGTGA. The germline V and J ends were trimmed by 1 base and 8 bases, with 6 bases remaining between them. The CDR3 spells CASSLMGYEQFF. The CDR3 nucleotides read TGTGCCAGCAGCTTAATGGGCTATGAGCAGTTCTTC.

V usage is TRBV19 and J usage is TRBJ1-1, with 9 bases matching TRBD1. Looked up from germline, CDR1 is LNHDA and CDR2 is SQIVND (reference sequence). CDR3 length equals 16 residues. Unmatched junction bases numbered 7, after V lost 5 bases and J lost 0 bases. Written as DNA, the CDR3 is TGTGCCAGTAGTGGAATACAGGGGGCCATGAACACTGAAGCTTTCTTT. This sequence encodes CASSGIQGAMNTEAFF.

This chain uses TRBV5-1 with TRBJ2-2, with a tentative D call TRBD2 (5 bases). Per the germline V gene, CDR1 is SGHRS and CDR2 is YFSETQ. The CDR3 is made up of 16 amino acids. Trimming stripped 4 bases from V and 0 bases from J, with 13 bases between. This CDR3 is CASSRQVATNTGELFF. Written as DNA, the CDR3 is TGCGCCAGCAGCCGTCAGGTAGCGACGAACACCGGGGAGCTGTTTTTT.

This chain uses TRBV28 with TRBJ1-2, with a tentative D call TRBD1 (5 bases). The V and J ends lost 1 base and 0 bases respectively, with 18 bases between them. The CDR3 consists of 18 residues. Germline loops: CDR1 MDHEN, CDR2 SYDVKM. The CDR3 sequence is CASSLFIRWGDANYGYTF. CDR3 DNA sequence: TGTGCCAGCAGTTTATTTATTCGTTGGGGGGATGCTAACTATGGCTACACCTTC.

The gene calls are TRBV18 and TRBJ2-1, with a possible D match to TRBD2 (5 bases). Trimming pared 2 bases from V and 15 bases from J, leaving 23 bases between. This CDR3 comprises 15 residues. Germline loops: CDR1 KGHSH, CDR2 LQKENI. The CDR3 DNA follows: TGTGCCAGCTCACCAGCGGATAGGACGGACTTCCTTTTGTTCTTC. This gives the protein CASSPADRTDFLLFF.